This TCR beta chain was captured by sequencing in a study of T cells expressing NK-cell markers. CDR1 and CDR2 from the germline V gene are SGHVS and FNYEAQ. The CDR3 sequence is 13 residues long. One entry per CDR3 protein, without DNA, is what TCRdb gives after re-calling the 5' RACE reads. This repertoire comprises some 280,000 distinct CDR3 sequences; its ten largest clones make up 0.39%. Study-level results: The contribution of dominant NKG2C+ clonotypes to CD8+ T cells in more than five donors was roughly 1.0-7.5%.

Notes on this clonotype: Its specificity is unknown.

The sequence derives from a man aged 18 to 30 in good health. This chain uses TRBV7-6 with TRBJ2-2. Sequencing input: blood T cells: a sorted CD56 or NKG2C T cell subset, CD4+ or CD8+ T cells, or bulk PBMC T cells (not recorded which). The CDR3 reads CASSVHDTGELFF.